Listed here are 4 T cell receptor beta chains from one sample, sequenced in a study of blood T cell repertoires in COVID-19. Sequencing was performed with immunoSEQ multiplex PCR; in TCRdb, only in-frame clones are kept and a portion is missing. The sample lists 280,000 or so clones, 85% occurring once. Sequencing was carried out using PBMCs or T cells enriched from blood (not recorded which). These receptors came from a woman between 50 and 59 years old who had recovered from COVID-19.

This sequence joins TRBV5-6 and TRBJ1-1, with D possibly matching TRBD1 (5 bases). This CDR3 has 15 amino acids. Germline CDR1 is SGHDT and CDR2 is YYEEEE. V was trimmed by 4 bases and J by 2 bases, leaving 15 bases between them. The CDR3 DNA is TGTGCCAGCAGCCCCAGTCTCCAGGGCAACACTGAAGCTTTCTTT. It encodes CASSPSLQGNTEAFF.

This chain connects TRBV28 to TRBJ2-1; the match to TRBD2 covers 12 bases. The V gene's germline CDR1 is MDHEN and CDR2 SYDVKM. The CDR3 sequence is 16 residues long. Unmatched junction bases numbered 1, after V lost 2 bases and J lost 2 bases. CDR3 protein: CASSLTSGGPYNEQFF. The CDR3 DNA reads TGTGCCAGCAGTTTAACTAGCGGGGGGCCCTACAATGAGCAGTTCTTC.

This chain links TRBV19 with TRBJ1-5, with D uncertain. V gave up 3 bases and J gave up 5 bases, with 8 bases separating them. Germline CDR1 is LNHDA and CDR2 is SQIVND (reference sequence). The CDR3 sequence is 13 residues long. The CDR3 bases are TGTGCCAGTAGTATGCGCGGCGATCAGCCCCAGCATTTT. Amino acid sequence: CASSMRGDQPQHF.

V gene TRBV25-1 combines with J gene TRBJ1-6; 9 nucleotides line up with TRBD1. This CDR3 region has 15 residues. Germline values: CDR1 MGHDK, CDR2 SYGVNS. The V gene end was trimmed by 1 base and the J gene end by 9 bases; junction bases not matched to a gene: 4. The CDR3 DNA reads as TGTGCCAGCAGTGAATTTAGGACAGGGGCTTCACCCCTCCACTTT. It specifies CASSEFRTGASPLHF.